This is a list of T cell receptor beta chains from one sample in a study of T cells in Graves' hyperthyroidism and ophthalmopathy. TCRdb re-derived calls from the multiplex PCR reads in MiXCR, one entry per CDR3 protein. The sample shows around 610,000 distinct CDR3 sequences, roughly 14% of them seen only once. Sequencing was performed on blood. The receptors originated from a woman aged 40 to 50 with Graves' ophthalmopathy. CDR3s include the opening cysteine and the closing phenylalanine or tryptophan. The D gene is left open where the match is weak. Clone size is given for some rows only: seen once, a few or many times, or a class if the clone is expanded.

D: -; J: TRBJ2-5; size: -; V: TRBV29-1; CDR3: CSVRTDPYQETQYF; DNA: TGCAGCGTGAGGACGGACCCGTACCAAGAGACCCAGTACTTC
D: -; J: TRBJ2-7; size: few; V: TRBV20-1; CDR3: CSAYTTKSYHYEQYF; DNA: TGCAGTGCTTATACTACAAAATCCTATCACTACGAGCAGTACTTC
D: -; J: TRBJ2-7; size: many; V: TRBV5-5; CDR3: CASSLVPDRTYEQYF; DNA: TGTGCCAGCAGCTTGGTACCGGACAGAACCTACGAGCAGTACTTC
D: -; J: TRBJ2-7; size: many; V: TRBV6-1; CDR3: CASRGMSREYEQYF; DNA: TGTGCCAGCCGCGGTATGTCCCGAGAATACGAGCAGTACTTC
D: -; J: TRBJ1-2; size: few; V: TRBV9; CDR3: CASSVDINSYGYTF; DNA: TGTGCCAGCAGCGTAGATATCAACAGCTATGGCTACACCTTC
D: -; J: TRBJ2-7; size: many; V: TRBV12-3/TRBV12-4; CDR3: CASSLGKGQVAEQYF; DNA: TGTGCCAGCAGTTTAGGGAAGGGGCAGGTGGCCGAGCAGTACTTC
D: TRBD1; J: TRBJ1-2; size: many; V: TRBV20-1; CDR3: CSARDLPRDSLYGYTF; DNA: TGCAGTGCTAGAGACCTTCCCCGGGACAGTCTCTATGGCTACACCTTC
D: -; J: TRBJ1-1; size: many; V: TRBV12-3/TRBV12-4; CDR3: CASSFFTLGGTAFF; DNA: TGTGCCAGCAGTTTCTTCACCCTCGGGGGAACGGCTTTCTTT
D: -; J: TRBJ2-5; size: many; V: TRBV6-1; CDR3: CASWTQQETQYF; DNA: TGTGCCAGTTGGACTCAACAAGAGACCCAGTACTTC
D: TRBD1; J: TRBJ2-2; size: many; V: TRBV11-1; CDR3: CASSLEGQGRTGELFF; DNA: TGTGCCAGCAGCTTAGAAGGACAGGGGCGGACCGGGGAGCTGTTTTTT
D: TRBD1; J: TRBJ1-1; size: -; V: TRBV18; CDR3: CASSPNSGQGATEAFF; DNA: TGTGCCAGCTCACCGAATTCAGGACAGGGGGCAACTGAAGCTTTCTTT
D: TRBD2; J: TRBJ2-2; size: many; V: TRBV11-2; CDR3: CASSEGTSGINTGELFF; DNA: TGTGCCAGCAGCGAAGGGACTAGCGGGATCAACACCGGGGAGCTGTTTTTT
D: -; J: TRBJ1-1; size: -; V: TRBV6-1; CDR3: CASSDFDTRGTEAFF; DNA: TGTGCCAGCAGTGACTTCGATACTAGGGGCACTGAAGCTTTCTTT
D: TRBD2; J: TRBJ2-7; size: -; V: TRBV10-3; CDR3: CAISGLAGTYEQYF; DNA: TGTGCCATCAGCGGACTAGCGGGGACCTACGAGCAGTACTTC
D: TRBD2; J: TRBJ2-5; size: -; V: TRBV7-2; CDR3: CTSSLRAGAETQYF; DNA: TGTACCAGCAGCTTACGCGCGGGAGCGGAGACCCAGTACTTC
D: -; J: TRBJ2-7; size: -; V: TRBV27; CDR3: CASSPRQESYEQYF; DNA: TGTGCCAGCAGTCCTCGACAGGAGTCCTACGAGCAGTACTTC
D: -; J: TRBJ2-5; size: -; V: TRBV5-1; CDR3: CASSFKSQVGQQETQYF; DNA: TGCGCCAGCAGCTTCAAATCGCAGGTGGGCCAACAAGAGACCCAGTACTTC
D: -; J: TRBJ1-1; size: -; V: TRBV6-1; CDR3: CASSENGGPNTEAFF; DNA: TGTGCCAGCAGTGAAAACGGGGGGCCGAACACTGAAGCTTTCTTT
D: -; J: TRBJ1-2; size: -; V: TRBV4-1; CDR3: CASSQGPRDGYTF; DNA: TGCGCCAGCAGCCAAGGCCCACGGGATGGCTACACCTTC
D: TRBD2; J: TRBJ2-7; size: -; V: TRBV12-3/TRBV12-4; CDR3: CASSFLGLAESYEQYF; DNA: TGTGCCAGCAGTTTCCTGGGACTAGCGGAATCCTACGAGCAGTACTTC
D: -; J: TRBJ2-5; size: many; V: TRBV12-3/TRBV12-4; CDR3: CASSSEGSDKETQYF; DNA: TGTGCCAGCAGTTCTGAAGGGTCCGACAAAGAGACCCAGTACTTC
D: -; J: TRBJ2-7; size: many; V: TRBV4-1; CDR3: CASSQEGAGASEQYF; DNA: TGCGCCAGCAGCCAAGAAGGAGCAGGGGCAAGCGAGCAGTACTTC
D: TRBD2; J: TRBJ2-3; size: many; V: TRBV27; CDR3: CASSPWTSQLEYF; DNA: TGTGCCAGCAGTCCCTGGACTAGCCAGCTGGAGTATTTT
D: TRBD2; J: TRBJ2-7; size: few; V: TRBV2; CDR3: CASHRLAGVYEQYF; DNA: TGTGCCAGCCACCGACTAGCGGGAGTCTACGAGCAGTACTTC
D: -; J: TRBJ2-7; size: once; V: TRBV12-3/TRBV12-4; CDR3: CASSLDGTVPFEQYF; DNA: TGTGCCAGCAGTTTAGATGGGACGGTCCCTTTCGAGCAGTACTTC
D: -; J: TRBJ1-1; size: -; V: TRBV30; CDR3: CAWKEHTEAFF; DNA: TGTGCCTGGAAGGAGCACACTGAAGCTTTCTTT
D: -; J: TRBJ1-5; size: few; V: TRBV5-6; CDR3: CASSLQAGHQPQHF; DNA: TGTGCCAGCAGCTTACAGGCTGGTCATCAGCCCCAGCATTTT
D: TRBD2; J: TRBJ2-7; size: many; V: TRBV6-2/TRBV6-3; CDR3: CASSLPPSGIPPNYEQYF; DNA: TGTGCCAGCAGTCTACCGCCCAGCGGGATCCCCCCCAACTACGAGCAGTACTTC
D: TRBD2; J: TRBJ2-1; size: few; V: TRBV12-3/TRBV12-4; CDR3: CASSQTSGRVYNEQFF; DNA: TGTGCCAGCAGTCAGACTAGCGGGAGGGTCTACAATGAGCAGTTCTTC
D: -; J: TRBJ2-7; size: -; V: TRBV18; CDR3: CASSPPESSYEQYF; DNA: TGTGCCAGCTCACCACCGGAAAGCTCCTACGAGCAGTACTTC
D: -; J: TRBJ2-2; size: -; V: TRBV2; CDR3: CASIEGAGTGELFF; DNA: TGTGCCAGCATAGAGGGAGCGGGCACCGGGGAGCTGTTTTTT
D: -; J: TRBJ2-5; size: few; V: TRBV24-1; CDR3: CATSDRGVGQTQYF; DNA: TGTGCCACCAGTGATAGGGGAGTTGGGCAGACCCAGTACTTC
D: -; J: TRBJ1-2; size: many; V: TRBV6-1; CDR3: CASSEGDGYTF; DNA: TGTGCCAGCAGTGAAGGAGATGGCTACACCTTC
D: TRBD1; J: TRBJ1-1; size: many; V: TRBV5-1; CDR3: CASSLDRDTEAFF; DNA: TGTGCCAGCAGCTTAGACAGGGACACTGAAGCTTTCTTT
D: -; J: TRBJ2-6; size: -; V: TRBV28; CDR3: CASSFNREGSSGANVLTF; DNA: TGTGCCAGCAGCTTCAACAGGGAGGGGTCGTCTGGGGCCAACGTCCTGACTTTC
D: -; J: TRBJ1-3; size: many; V: TRBV20-1; CDR3: CSARVGSGNTIYF; DNA: TGCAGTGCTAGAGTAGGCTCTGGAAACACCATATATTTT
D: -; J: TRBJ1-1; size: many; V: TRBV29-1; CDR3: CSALGGSEAFF; DNA: TGCAGCGCCCTGGGGGGCTCTGAAGCTTTCTTT
D: -; J: TRBJ2-5; size: many; V: TRBV2; CDR3: CASTFDEALETQYF; DNA: TGTGCCAGCACCTTCGATGAGGCCTTAGAGACCCAGTACTTC
D: -; J: TRBJ1-5; size: -; V: TRBV7-2; CDR3: CASSLETFNQPQHF; DNA: TGTGCCAGCAGCTTAGAAACTTTCAATCAGCCCCAGCATTTT
D: -; J: TRBJ2-2; size: -; V: TRBV3-1; CDR3: CASSHPAGTENTGELFF; DNA: TGTGCCAGCAGCCATCCGGCGGGGACGGAAAACACCGGGGAGCTGTTTTTT
D: TRBD1; J: TRBJ2-5; size: many; V: TRBV24-1; CDR3: CATSDPGQGETQYF; DNA: TGTGCCACCAGTGATCCGGGACAGGGGGAGACCCAGTACTTC
D: -; J: TRBJ2-7; size: many; V: TRBV12-3/TRBV12-4; CDR3: CASSFTNSYEQYF; DNA: TGTGCCAGCAGTTTCACGAACTCCTACGAGCAGTACTTC
D: -; J: TRBJ2-5; size: -; V: TRBV7-2; CDR3: CASSPSLLAAQETQYF; DNA: TGTGCCAGCAGCCCCTCCCTCTTGGCGGCCCAAGAGACCCAGTACTTC
D: -; J: TRBJ2-7; size: many; V: TRBV6-2/TRBV6-3; CDR3: CASSPRRTELGEQYF; DNA: TGTGCCAGCAGTCCTCGGAGGACAGAGTTGGGCGAGCAGTACTTC
D: -; J: TRBJ2-3; size: few; V: TRBV13; CDR3: CASSPTGGQGTDGTDTQYF; DNA: TGTGCCAGCAGCCCAACGGGAGGACAGGGCACGGACGGCACAGATACGCAGTATTTT